This paragraph reports one T cell receptor (beta chain). Its antigen is not yet known. No per-base quality is available; no much larger clone lies one base away. The cohort was made up of approximately 670 healthy bone marrow donors. Cohort members were all nominally healthy when sampled, although unrecorded immune exposures were likely present. The donor tested CMV seronegative, placing the donor among the 350 to 400 seronegative members of the cohort. A peripheral blood sample was collected from each donor, and TCR beta sequencing was performed on peripheral blood mononuclear cells. Genomic DNA extraction from the blood cell samples was performed with the Qiagen DNeasy Blood Extraction Kit. The germline V gene provides CDR1 MDHEN and CDR2 SYDVKM. V and J are trimmed by 7 bases and 1 base, and the gene matches miss 2 bases of the junction. The CDR3 numbers 13 residues from cysteine through phenylalanine. Of the read, only the CDR3 DNA is kept; its 39 bases are in frame from base 1.

The data originate from a study of cytomegalovirus exposure and HLA in healthy donors (TCRdb year 2017). About the full investigation: An earlier analysis of approximately 550 of the donors reported roughly 300 Gb of sequence data and 117 million unique TCR beta sequences from 150 million to 200 million T cells. An early release that covered some 630 HLA-typed donors contained approximately 300 gigabases of sequencing data and roughly 84 million unique TCR sequences. Among the approximately 420 genotyped donors, approximately 77% belonged to the genetic ancestry cluster associated with self-reported Caucasian donors. The aim of the study was to test whether cataloging public T cell receptors could identify signatures of past pathogen exposure. The T cell repertoires of under 700 subjects were profiled by immunosequencing and related to cytomegalovirus serostatus. A separate validation cohort of 100 to 150 different subjects was used in addition to the approximately 700-subject first cohort. The study combined high-throughput TCR immunosequencing, statistical association of individual TCRs with disease status, and machine learning to predict cytomegalovirus infection status. A later analysis re-analyzed previously published TCR beta repertoires from hundreds of donors and added high-resolution HLA genotyping to study TCR occurrence patterns. Rather than using new phenotypic data, the later analysis identified candidate immune exposures from TCR beta sequences and from how often those sequences occurred across donors. An earlier analysis of nearly 600 of the donors applied high-throughput TCR beta sequencing to assess whether each TCR beta V gene segment acted as functional or pseudogenic. Donor age, sex, ethnicity and CMV serostatus were collected together with the repertoire data. Genome-wide SNP genotypes for about 60% of the roughly 700 donors were used in a later genetic analysis, which treated that subset as a discovery cohort. All discovery cohort repertoires had been generated on a single sequencing platform. Class I and class II HLA loci were covered by the typing at four-digit resolution. Typing coverage differed by locus: A, B, C, DRB1 and DQB1 were typed in roughly 620-630 donors, DQA1 in 522, DPA1 in around 600, and DPB1 in roughly 470. Roughly five DR-DQ haplotypes were treated as single units for association and clustering because of strong linkage in the cohort. Among 398 genotyped donors of the cohort, an average of around 240,000 unique TCR beta nucleotide sequences were sequenced per donor, 15% to 20% of them non-productive. Points the paper makes about the study in general: CMV serostatus was the only immune exposure information available for the cohort. Some IMGT-functional V segments, including TRBV6-2 and TRBV6-3, could not be told apart with the 87-base-pair reads, so those segments were excluded. In an earlier analysis of around 500 of the donors, most TCR beta V segments appeared in productive rearrangements about 90% or about 30% of the time, broadly matching IMGT annotations. Because HLA typing was missing for some donors at each locus, association tests included only the typed subset. Correlated functional status among segregating V segments might reflect linkage disequilibrium, but an unknown experimental factor could not be ruled out. Several of the top co-occurrence clusters appeared to be linked to parvovirus B19, influenza, CMV and Epstein-Barr virus, according to a later analysis. A total of roughly 160 TCR beta chains were listed by the study as associated with cytomegalovirus. Compared with equally common non-associated chains, HLA-associated TCR beta chains in a later analysis were more clonally expanded and had lower generation probabilities. In a later genetic analysis, fewer N-insertions in productive TCRs were reported among donors in an Asian-associated ancestry cluster than the approximately 630-donor mean. When HLA alleles, especially DR and DQ, strongly co-occurred, TCR associations were difficult to assign to individual alleles. The cohort was sequenced for TCR beta chains only, and without alpha or paired-chain data the features that could be detected were limited. A later analysis found that most CMV-associated TCR beta chains appeared HLA-restricted, with HLA associations seemingly driven largely by CMV exposure. A later analysis found that TCR association rates varied across HLA loci, with DRB1 alleles showing the most associated TCRs and HLA-C alleles the fewest. A group of highly shared sequence variants was considered likely to be a technical artifact of the sequencing pipeline. At a false discovery rate of 0.05, a later analysis linked some 18,000 TCR beta sequences to specific HLA alleles. The classifier was reported to diagnose cytomegalovirus status with high specificity and sensitivity in both the original cohort and the validation cohort. A further reported finding was that TCR beta sequences accurately predicted the HLA-A and HLA-B alleles for most subjects in the first cohort. Because counts were too low, about 15 rarely observed V segments, including chromosome 9 orphons, were left out of the earlier analysis of roughly 600 of the donors. Presence/absence analyses assumed roughly uniform sequencing depth across donors, an assumption that may not hold. According to the authors, the approach could potentially be generalized to other disease states and immunological phenotypes. While some public TCRs were present in many individuals, most TCR sequences turned up only very rarely across donors. V-gene and J-gene trimming of TCR beta chains was associated with a missense DCLRE1C variant in a later genetic analysis, and the association was replicated in an independent cohort. Three of the identified cytomegalovirus-associated TCR beta chains were confirmed in vitro to be specific for cytomegalovirus antigens.

Library preparation employed the immunoSEQ multiplex PCR assay. A mixture of 60 forward primers for TCR Vbeta segments and 13 reverse primers for TCR Jbeta segments was used in the multiplex PCR. Amplification of the CDR3 region of rearranged TCR beta genes was performed with a multiplex PCR assay on genomic DNA. The amplified TCR beta libraries were sequenced on the Illumina HiSeq System as 87-base-pair reads. Processing in the source paper ran as follows. A later analysis counted about 80 million unique TCR beta chains across the 666 repertoires, and some 12 million of these chains were shared by at least two donors. A nearest-neighbor algorithm error-corrected the raw reads and collapsed the reads into unique sequences, merging closely related sequences to remove PCR and sequencing errors. CDR3 sequences were aligned to IMGT reference sequences to assign V, D and J gene segments. For a sequence to be retained, a match of at least six nucleotides to both a V gene segment and a J gene segment was required. A rearrangement was called productive if the CDR3 had no stop codons and remained in frame with V and J, and every other rearrangement was called non-productive. Following IMGT convention, CDR3 was defined as the stretch from the second conserved V-encoded cysteine to the conserved J-encoded phenylalanine. In an earlier analysis of more than 550 of the donors, sequences lacking an unambiguous match to a single V gene segment were excluded. An earlier analysis of a few hundred of the donors classified V segments as functional when productive rearrangements were above 56.7% and as segregating when the standard deviation between donors was above 5%. To diagnose cytomegalovirus status from the catalog of TCR beta chain sequences, a statistical classification framework was built. V and J gene assignment, in a later analysis, came from comparing TCR nucleotide sequences with IMGT/GENE-DB human TR gene sequences. Using the TCRdist pipeline, a later analysis assigned CDR3 sequences along with most-parsimonious VDJ recombination scenarios. A later analysis defined each TCR beta chain by its CDR3 amino acid sequence plus V-gene family, and excluded reads lacking a unique V-gene family. A later analysis removed 592 highly shared, low-generation-probability nucleotide sequences to deal with suspected cross-contamination and a sequencing artifact. For each public chain, a later analysis derived a clonal expansion index from normalized ranks of inferred template counts within each repertoire. A later analysis computed generation probabilities with a VDJ recombination model fitted to out-of-frame rearrangements, and checked the results against IGoR. In a later analysis, TCR-TCR, TCR-HLA and TCR-CMV co-occurrence was scored with hypergeometric tests, and a repertoire-size bias correction was applied to TCR pairs. A later analysis estimated false discovery rates by permuting HLA or CMV assignments 20 times. In a later analysis, co-occurring TCRs were grouped using DBSCAN, and TCRdist sequence similarity was added for clustering within HLA-allele-positive subsets. For co-occurrence clustering, repertoires with fewer than 30,000 or more than 120,000 public chains were excluded, along with five repertoires with anomalous nucleotide sharing. Sourced from immuneACCESS, this table was stored by TCRdb with only in-frame sequences that have V and J called. A share of the clones is absent; for the studies checked, an unresolved V gene accounts for under half, and the remainder has no known explanation. V, J and clone size derive from that table, while D and trimming were established from the DNA sequence. Counted in this sample were around 140,000 clones; approximately 80% of them appeared once. Roughly 2.4% of the sample is taken by the ten largest.

This sequence uses TRBV28 and TRBJ1-1; 8 of the junction bases match TRBD1. Sequencing was done on a sample of PBMCs. This TCR derives from a man aged 50 to 59 in good health and CMV-seronegative. The CDR3 has the sequence CASNRGANTEAFF. In nucleotide form, the sequence is TGTGCCAGCAACAGGGGGGCGAACACTGAAGCTTTCTTT. When the CDR3 is completed using the reference TRBV28 and TRBJ1-1 genes on either side, the full variable domain is DVKVTQSSRYLVKRTGEKVFLECVQDMDHENMFWYRQDPGLGLRLIYFSYDVKMKEKGDIPEGYSVSREKKERFSLILESASTNQTSMYLCASNRGANTEAFFGQGTRLTVV.